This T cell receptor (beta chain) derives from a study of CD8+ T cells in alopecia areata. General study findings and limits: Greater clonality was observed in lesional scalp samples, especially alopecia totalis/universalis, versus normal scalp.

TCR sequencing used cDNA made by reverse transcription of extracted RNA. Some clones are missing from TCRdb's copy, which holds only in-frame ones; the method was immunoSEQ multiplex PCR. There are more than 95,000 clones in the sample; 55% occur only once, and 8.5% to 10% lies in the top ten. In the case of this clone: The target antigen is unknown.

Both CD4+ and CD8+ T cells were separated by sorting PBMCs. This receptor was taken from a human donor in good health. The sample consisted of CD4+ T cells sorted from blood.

The DNA of the CDR3 is TGTGCCAGCAGTTCTCGTAGAGGGGGGGACACTGAAGCTTTCTTT. This gives the protein CASSSRRGGDTEAFF. The V gene is TRBV2, the J gene TRBJ1-1, with a weak D call TRBD1 (6 bases). Germline CDR1 reads SNHLY; CDR2 reads FYNNEI. The CDR3 has 15 amino acids. V dropped 5 bases and J dropped 3 bases, with 16 bases sitting between them. The variable domain in full, completed from reference TRBV2 and TRBJ1-1, reads EPEVTQTPSHQVTQMGQEVILRCVPISNHLYFYWYRQILGQKVEFLVSFYNNEISEKSEIFDDQFSVERPDGSNFTLKIRSTKLEDSAMYFCASSSRRGGDTEAFFGQGTRLTVV.